Listed here are 17 T cell receptor beta chains from one sample, sequenced in a study of cytomegalovirus exposure and HLA in healthy donors. The PCR had 60 Vbeta and 13 Jbeta primers. The data were produced by immunoSEQ multiplex PCR, yet TCRdb's version contains in-frame clones alone and is incomplete. The data show under 200,000 clones, 65% to 85% seen once. Input material: PBMCs. The origin of the receptors is a woman in her thirties or forties in good health and CMV-seropositive.

This chain links TRBV27 with TRBJ1-4; no reliable D call. Germline V gene lookup returns CDR1 MNHEY and CDR2 SMNVEV (reference sequence). The CDR3 runs 13 residues. Trimming removed 4 bases at V and 8 bases at J, with 11 bases between. CDR3 protein: CASSSHIGEKLFF. The DNA for the CDR3 is TGTGCCAGCAGTTCCCACATCGGGGAAAAACTGTTTTTT.

A few counts support this clone. Different DNA sequences within this sample yield the same CDR3. J is TRBJ2-7 and V is TRBV5-1; 10 bases match TRBD1. The CDR3 is 14 amino acids. V trimming: 0 bases; J trimming: 5 bases; junction bases outside the gene matches: 2. Germline CDR1 and CDR2: SGHRS and YFSETQ. CDR3 in DNA: TGCGCCAGCAGCTTGGGACAGGGGGCCCACGAGCAGTACTTC. As protein: CASSLGQGAHEQYF.

In its sample, this clone was seen a few times. The V call is TRBV6-5, the J call TRBJ1-2; 7 nucleotides agree with TRBD1. Germline-derived CDR1 and CDR2 are MNHEY and SVGAGI. The CDR3 totals 12 residues. V shed 5 bases and J 4 bases; nucleotides not matched to a gene: 1. In nucleotides, the CDR3 is TGTGCCAGCAGTGGGACAGTCTATGGCTACACCTTC. This sequence encodes CASSGTVYGYTF.

The chain couples TRBV2 to TRBJ2-7; D might be TRBD1 (5 bases). Per the germline V gene, CDR1 is SNHLY and CDR2 is FYNNEI. Trimming removed 5 bases from V and 3 bases from J, with 8 bases in between. This CDR3 comprises 12 residues. CDR3 loop: CASSSDSYEQYF. The DNA for the CDR3 is TGTGCCAGCAGTTCAGACAGCTACGAGCAGTACTTC.

This clone has only a few counts. CDR3: CASSPPRQGVREPEAFF. CDR3 sequence (DNA): TGTGCCAGCTCACCACCGAGACAGGGGGTACGAGAACCTGAAGCTTTCTTT. The V and J genes are TRBV18 and TRBJ1-1, with TRBD1 identical over 9 bases. V lost 0 bases and J lost 6; bases outside the gene matches: 11. CDR3 length: 17 residues. CDR1 and CDR2 from the germline V gene are KGHSH and LQKENI.

The count of this clone is one. The chain couples TRBV6-6 to TRBJ2-1; the match to TRBD1 covers 8 bases. Trimming removed 7 bases from V and 4 bases from J; junction bases left unmatched: 6. The CDR3 runs to 14 residues. In germline, CDR1 is MNHNY, CDR2 SVGAGI (reference sequence). CDR3 DNA: TGTGCCAGCAAGGGACAGGAGCTTTACAATGAGCAGTTCTTC. This codes for CASKGQELYNEQFF.

V gene TRBV7-8 combines with J gene TRBJ1-3; tentatively, D is TRBD1 (5 bases). The CDR3 runs 16 residues. V was trimmed by 1 base and J by 2 bases, leaving 12 bases between them. Germline CDR1 and CDR2: SGHVS and FQNEAQ. The CDR3 sequence: CASSLDTSGTGNTIYF. Written as DNA, the CDR3 is TGTGCCAGCAGCTTAGATACGTCAGGGACTGGAAACACCATATATTTT.

The chain recombines TRBV5-4 with TRBJ2-3; perhaps TRBD1 as D (6 bases). This CDR3 comprises 14 residues. Germline CDR1 is SGHNT and CDR2 is YYREEE (reference sequence). Trimming pared 2 bases from V and 0 bases from J, leaving 7 bases between. The CDR3 sequence is CASSLQGSTDTQYF. CDR3 DNA: TGTGCCAGCAGCTTACAGGGTAGCACAGATACGCAGTATTTT.

This clone was picked up a small number of times. The chain links TRBV29-1 to TRBJ2-1, with D perhaps TRBD1 (7 bases). The CDR3 runs 13 residues. Germline V lookup: CDR1 SQVTM, CDR2 ANQGSEA. Deletions cut 6 bases from V and 9 bases from J, with 18 bases between. The CDR3 sequence: CSVHPRGEGEQFF. CDR3 bases: TGCAGCGTGCATCCCAGGGGGGAAGGTGAGCAGTTCTTC.

This clone was observed a few times. The J gene is TRBJ2-7, the V gene TRBV10-1; TRBD2 matches at 8 bases. The CDR3 totals 15 residues. V dropped 4 bases and J dropped 4; count of bases not matched to a gene: 9. The germline V gene has CDR1 WNHNN and CDR2 SYGVQD (reference sequence). The CDR3: CASSGGTSGRYEQYF. The DNA for the CDR3 is TGCGCCAGCAGTGGGGGGACTAGTGGTCGATACGAGCAGTACTTC.

The chain is built from TRBV4-3 and TRBJ2-3, with no clear D. V was cut by 0 bases and J by 0 bases, with 7 bases left in between. The germline CDR1 and CDR2 sequences are LGHNA and YSLEER. This CDR3 is 15 amino acids long. CDR3 residues: CASSQEPGSTDTQYF. DNA of the CDR3: TGCGCCAGCAGCCAAGAGCCCGGTAGCACAGATACGCAGTATTTT.

This clone was counted only a few times. The genes are TRBV19 and TRBJ1-1; maybe TRBD1 (5 bases). Between the trimmed V and J ends, which lost 10 bases and 1 base, there was a span of 16 bases. From germline, CDR1 is LNHDA and CDR2 SQIVND (reference sequence). The CDR3 consists of 14 residues. CDR3 DNA: TGTGCCACCGGGGAGGCAGGGACGAACACTGAAGCTTTCTTT. This translates into CATGEAGTNTEAFF.

In this sample, this clone turned up once. Other DNA sequences in the same sample also yield this CDR3. This rearrangement joins TRBV7-2 to TRBJ1-5, with D perhaps matching TRBD1 (5 bases). Trimming removed 8 bases at V and 3 bases at J, with 11 bases between. The V gene's germline CDR1 is SGHTA and CDR2 FQGNSA. This CDR3 contains 13 residues. CDR3 coding DNA: TGTGCCAGCTCTGGAGGGGCCAATCAGCCCCAGCATTTT. It codes for CASSGGANQPQHF.

In its sample, this clone was seen once. The chain uses TRBV18 and TRBJ2-5; TRBD2 is a possible D gene (7 bases). With 3 bases removed from V and 1 base from J, the gap between germline ends came to 15 bases. The CDR3 contains 16 residues. CDR1 is KGHSH and CDR2 is LQKENI in the germline V gene. CDR3 nucleotides: TGTGCCAGCTCACCGGGGTCGGGGGGCCCCCAAGAGACCCAGTACTTC. Protein sequence: CASSPGSGGPQETQYF.

V and J are TRBV6-5 and TRBJ2-2; tentatively, D is TRBD1 (5 bases). This CDR3 is 13 amino acids long. Trimming removed 5 bases from V and 1 base from J, with 5 bases in between. The germline CDR1 and CDR2 sequences are MNHEY and SVGAGI. CDR3 loop: CASSRGNTGELFF. DNA for the CDR3: TGTGCCAGCAGTAGGGGGAACACCGGGGAGCTGTTTTTT.

This clone was counted only a few times. The V call is TRBV11-3, the J call TRBJ2-5; possible D gene TRBD1, 5 bases. V was cut by 4 bases and J by 3 bases, with 15 bases left in between. This CDR3 has 15 amino acids. Germline CDR1 and CDR2: SGHNT and YENEEA. The CDR3 region is CASSSFGRAEETQYF. The CDR3 nucleotides read TGTGCCAGCAGCTCCTTCGGCAGGGCGGAAGAGACCCAGTACTTC.

The chain recombines TRBV18 with TRBJ2-1; 7 nucleotides agree with TRBD1. The CDR3 runs 15 residues. The V gene's germline CDR1 is KGHSH and CDR2 LQKENI. V lost 5 bases and J lost 5; bases outside the gene matches: 9. CDR3 in DNA: TGTGCCAGCTCAGAAACCTTAACAGGGGACAATGAGCAGTTCTTC. It translates to CASSETLTGDNEQFF.